This TCR beta chain appears in the sequencing data of a study of a mutant IDH1 vaccine in newly diagnosed glioma (dated by TCRdb to the early 2020s). Describing the broader study: In the chemotherapy-containing groups, vaccination started alongside temozolomide cycles, whereas in patients who had radiotherapy alone it started 4-6 weeks after radiotherapy. Of the 32 patients who were treated, approximately 60% were male and approximately 40% were female, and the mean age was about 40 years. Prior to enrollment, patients had been given standard therapy consisting of radiotherapy alone, temozolomide alone, or radiochemotherapy with temozolomide, with the combination given to most patients. The week-35 safety follow-up was designated visit V12, and the week-47 end of study was designated visit V13. Peripheral blood samples were drawn at six visits, namely V03 (baseline), V05, V07, V10, V12 and V13. Longitudinal TCRB deep sequencing was done for 25 treated patients, wherever samples were available for exploratory analyses.

The library came from the immunoSEQ multiplex PCR assay. Rearranged TCR beta chain sequences were amplified using the hsTCRB Kit according to the manufacturer's protocol. TCRB libraries were sequenced on an Illumina MiSeq. The paper's data handling went like this. The proprietary platform of the kit vendor was used for demultiplexing, trimming and gene mapping. In its TCRdb copy, this immuneACCESS table keeps in-frame sequences only and misses some clones. Where compared with another copy, unresolved V genes explain less than half of these, and the others have no known cause. V, J and clone size derive from that table, while D and trimming were established from the DNA sequence. The sample data list 50,000 to 65,000 clones, and roughly two thirds of these were observed just once. The ten largest clones add up to 4.5% to 5.5% of the sample. Counted from cysteine to phenylalanine, this CDR3 has 13 amino acids. Only the CDR3 DNA stays, 39 bases, in frame from base 1. The germline V gene sets CDR1 to KGHSH and CDR2 to LQKENI. V drops 0 bases and J drops 4 bases, leaving 7 bases in between.

Sample time point, as interpreted from the label and publication: week 47, end of study. Each vaccine dose was 300 ug of a 20-mer mutant IDH1 peptide in Montanide, given subcutaneously with topical imiquimod. Eight vaccinations were administered to patients in weeks 1, 3, 5, 7, 11, 15, 19 and 23, corresponding to visits V03 through V10. Newly diagnosed WHO grade 3 or 4 IDH1-mutant astrocytomas showing loss of nuclear ATRX were present in the donors. The samples were drawn from NOA16, a multicentre, single-arm, open-label phase I trial in Germany that tested a mutant IDH1 peptide vaccine in humans for the first time. Genomic DNA for TCRB sequencing was extracted from EDTA blood using the DNeasy Blood and Tissue Kit. On the study overall, not on this receptor specifically: Selection of PBMC samples for TCRB deep sequencing was based on availability. It was noted by the authors that analyses of patient blood samples could not be reproduced owing to sample limitations. Pseudoprogression seemed to be unrelated to changes in the top peripheral T cell clonotypes found by TCRB sequencing. Vaccine-induced immune responses across multiple MHC alleles were detected in roughly 94% of patients.

This clone was seen a handful of times. This receptor's antigen is unknown. No clone much larger than this one lies a single base away; base qualities are absent. Sequencing was performed on peripheral blood mononuclear cells (PBMCs), taken from a glioma patient whose treatment included an IDH1 peptide vaccine. The TCR comes from a man aged 40-49 years with glioma. Some clones in this sample may be carry-over from other donors' samples. The receptor chain draws on TRBV18 and TRBJ2-7, with the D gene too uncertain to name. The CDR3 reads as follows: CASSPPDLYEQYF. The DNA is TGTGCCAGCTCACCACCGGACCTATACGAGCAGTACTTC.